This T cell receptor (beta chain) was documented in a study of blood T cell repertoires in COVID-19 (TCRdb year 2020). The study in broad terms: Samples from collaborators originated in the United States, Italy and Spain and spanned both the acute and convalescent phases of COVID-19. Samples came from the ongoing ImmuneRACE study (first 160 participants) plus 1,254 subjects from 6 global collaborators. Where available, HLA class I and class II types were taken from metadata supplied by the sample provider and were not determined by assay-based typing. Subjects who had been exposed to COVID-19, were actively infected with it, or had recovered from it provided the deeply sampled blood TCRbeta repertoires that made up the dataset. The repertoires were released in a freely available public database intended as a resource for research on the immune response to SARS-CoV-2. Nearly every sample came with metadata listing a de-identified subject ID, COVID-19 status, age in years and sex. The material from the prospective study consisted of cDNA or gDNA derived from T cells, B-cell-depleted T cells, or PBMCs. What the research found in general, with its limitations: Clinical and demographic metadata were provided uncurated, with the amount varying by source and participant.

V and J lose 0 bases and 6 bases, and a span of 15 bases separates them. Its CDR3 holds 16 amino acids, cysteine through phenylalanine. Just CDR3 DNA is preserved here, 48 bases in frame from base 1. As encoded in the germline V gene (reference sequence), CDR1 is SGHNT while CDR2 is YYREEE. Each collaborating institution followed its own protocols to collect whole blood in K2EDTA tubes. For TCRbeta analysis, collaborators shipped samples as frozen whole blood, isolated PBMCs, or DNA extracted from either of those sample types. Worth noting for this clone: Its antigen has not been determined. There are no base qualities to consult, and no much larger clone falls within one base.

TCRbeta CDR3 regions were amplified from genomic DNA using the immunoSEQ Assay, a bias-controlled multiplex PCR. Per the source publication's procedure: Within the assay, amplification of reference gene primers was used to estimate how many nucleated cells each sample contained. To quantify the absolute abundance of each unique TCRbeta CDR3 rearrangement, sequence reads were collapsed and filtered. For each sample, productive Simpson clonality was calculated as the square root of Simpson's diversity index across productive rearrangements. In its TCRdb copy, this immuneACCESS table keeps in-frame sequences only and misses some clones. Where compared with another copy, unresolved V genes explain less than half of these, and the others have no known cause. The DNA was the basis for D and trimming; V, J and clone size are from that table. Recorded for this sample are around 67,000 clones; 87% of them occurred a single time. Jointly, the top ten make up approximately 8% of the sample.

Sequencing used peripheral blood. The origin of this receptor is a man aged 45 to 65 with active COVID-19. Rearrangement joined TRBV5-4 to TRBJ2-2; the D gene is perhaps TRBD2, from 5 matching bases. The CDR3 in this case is CASSLGLVRDAGELFF. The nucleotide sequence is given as TGTGCCAGCAGCTTGGGCCTAGTGAGGGATGCCGGGGAGCTGTTTTTT.